The present entry profiles one TCR beta chain with its context. What it binds is not known. An immunoSEQ assay, version v3.0, was performed at survey level. Clones were read by immunoSEQ multiplex PCR, and TCRdb kept only the in-frame ones, dropping some. The table records about 48,000 clones, about 86% of them present only once. This entry comes from a study of long-term antiretroviral therapy in people with HIV. Looking at the study overall: Samples collected earliest predate the 2015 immediate-ART recommendation by about a decade. General observations from the study: Versus controls, repertoires in people with HIV had narrower CDR3 length ranges. Information on adherence, resistance and therapy changes was unavailable. In the period from about 2004 to 2017, blood was collected, possibly under older ART regimens.

The sequence came from a woman aged 18-29 years with HIV. Sequencing was performed on unsorted PBMCs, taken 0.8 years after starting antiretroviral therapy.

Written as DNA, the CDR3 is TGTGCCAGCCGGGTACCGGCCTTTGACGAGCAGTACTTC. Translating it yields CASRVPAFDEQYF. The chain employs TRBV6-5 and TRBJ2-7, with D uncertain. The CDR3 contains 13 residues. Trimming left V 8 bases short and J 5 bases short, with 16 bases between. Germline V gene data show CDR1 as MNHEY and CDR2 as SVGAGI.